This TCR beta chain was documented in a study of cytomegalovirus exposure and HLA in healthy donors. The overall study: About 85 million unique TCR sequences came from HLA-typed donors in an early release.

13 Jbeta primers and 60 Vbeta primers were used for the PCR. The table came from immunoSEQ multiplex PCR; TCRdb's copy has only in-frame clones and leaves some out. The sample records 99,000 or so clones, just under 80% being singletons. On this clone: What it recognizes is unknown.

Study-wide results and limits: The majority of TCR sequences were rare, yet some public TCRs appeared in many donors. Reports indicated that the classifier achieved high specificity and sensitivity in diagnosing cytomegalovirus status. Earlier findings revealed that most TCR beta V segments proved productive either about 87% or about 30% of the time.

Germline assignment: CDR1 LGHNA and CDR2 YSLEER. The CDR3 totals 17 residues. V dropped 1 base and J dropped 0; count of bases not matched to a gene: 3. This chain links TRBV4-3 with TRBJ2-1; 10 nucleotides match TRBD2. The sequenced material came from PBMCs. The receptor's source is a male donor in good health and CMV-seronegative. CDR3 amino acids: CASSQAPSGSSYNEQFF. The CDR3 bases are TGCGCCAGCAGCCAAGCCCCTAGCGGGAGCTCCTACAATGAGCAGTTCTTC.